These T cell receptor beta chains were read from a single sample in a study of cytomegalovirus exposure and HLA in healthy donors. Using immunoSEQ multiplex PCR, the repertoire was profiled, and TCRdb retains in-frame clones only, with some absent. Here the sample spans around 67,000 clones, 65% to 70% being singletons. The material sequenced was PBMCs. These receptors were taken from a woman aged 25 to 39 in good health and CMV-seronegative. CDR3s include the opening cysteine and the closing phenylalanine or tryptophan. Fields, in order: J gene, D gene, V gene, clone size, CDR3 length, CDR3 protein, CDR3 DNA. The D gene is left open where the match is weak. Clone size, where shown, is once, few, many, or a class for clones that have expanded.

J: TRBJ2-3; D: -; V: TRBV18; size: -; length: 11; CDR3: CASSTADTQYF; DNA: TGTGCCAGCTCAACGGCAGATACGCAGTATTTT
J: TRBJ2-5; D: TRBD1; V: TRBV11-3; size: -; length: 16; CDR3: CASSLSTGGGLETQYF; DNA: TGTGCCAGCAGCTTGAGCACAGGGGGTGGATTGGAGACCCAGTACTTC
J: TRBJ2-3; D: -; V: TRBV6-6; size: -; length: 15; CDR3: CASRTRRGGTDTQYF; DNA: TGTGCCAGCAGAACCCGGCGGGGAGGCACAGATACGCAGTATTTT
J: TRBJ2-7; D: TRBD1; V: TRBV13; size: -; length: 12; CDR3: CASDGQGDEQYF; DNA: TGTGCCAGCGACGGACAGGGAGACGAGCAGTACTTC
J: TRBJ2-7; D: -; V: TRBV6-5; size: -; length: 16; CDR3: CASSYAQRSSFGEQYF; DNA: TGTGCCAGCAGTTACGCCCAGAGGAGCTCTTTTGGAGAGCAGTACTTC
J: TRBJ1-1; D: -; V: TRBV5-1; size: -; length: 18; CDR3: CASSLQPPGLPMNTEAFF; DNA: TGCGCCAGCAGCCTACAACCCCCGGGACTTCCCATGAACACTGAAGCTTTCTTT
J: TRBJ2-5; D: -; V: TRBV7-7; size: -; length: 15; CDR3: CASSLEAGPQETQYF; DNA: TGTGCCAGCAGCTTAGAGGCAGGGCCCCAAGAGACCCAGTACTTC
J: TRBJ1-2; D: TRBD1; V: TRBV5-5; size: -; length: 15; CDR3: CASSPGQGEFYGYTF; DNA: TGTGCCAGCAGCCCGGGACAGGGAGAATTCTATGGCTACACCTTC
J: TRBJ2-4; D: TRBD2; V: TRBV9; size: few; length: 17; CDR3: CASSVDSGGGALNIQYF; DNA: TGTGCCAGCAGCGTAGATTCCGGCGGGGGGGCACTAAACATTCAGTACTTC
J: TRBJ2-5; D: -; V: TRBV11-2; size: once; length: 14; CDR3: CASSFGGLQETQYF; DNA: TGTGCCAGCAGCTTTGGAGGTTTACAAGAGACCCAGTACTTC
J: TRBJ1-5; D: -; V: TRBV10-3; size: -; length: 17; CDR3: CASSLSRGLLFGQPQHF; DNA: TGTGCCAGCAGTCTTTCTAGGGGACTTCTTTTCGGGCAGCCCCAGCATTTT
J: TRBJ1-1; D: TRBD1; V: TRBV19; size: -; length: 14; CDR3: CASSIYRGRTEAFF; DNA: TGTGCCAGTAGTATATACAGGGGGCGGACTGAAGCTTTCTTT
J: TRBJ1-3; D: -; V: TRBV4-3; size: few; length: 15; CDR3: CASSQEMRGGNTIYF; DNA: TGCGCCAGCAGCCAAGAAATGAGAGGGGGAAACACCATATATTTT